These 18 T cell receptor beta chains originate from one sample sequenced in a study of cytotoxic CD8 clonotypes in ibrutinib-treated CLL (dated by TCRdb to 2020 to 2023). The method behind the library was the immunoSEQ multiplex PCR assay. TCRdb took over this immuneACCESS table, retaining in-frame rearrangements with V and J assigned. Such tables are incomplete; in checked studies, under half of the missing clones stem from an unresolved V gene, and the remainder is unexplained. This sample lists about 330,000 clones; roughly 67% were detected once. About 5.9% of the sample is taken by the ten largest. The specimen was PBMCs, collected after 36 months of ibrutinib treatment. The receptors come from a human donor with chronic lymphocytic leukemia.

The chain couples TRBV7-9 to TRBJ2-7; 7 nucleotides line up with TRBD2. Trimming removed 5 bases from V and 3 bases from J; junction bases left unmatched: 13. The CDR3 length is 16 residues. CDR1 and CDR2 (germline): SEHNR, FQNEAQ (reference sequence). CDR3 in amino acids: CASSLSYGGRDYEQYF. The CDR3 DNA is TGTGCCAGCAGCCTCAGCTATGGTGGGAGGGACTACGAGCAGTACTTC.

This chain links TRBV14 with TRBJ2-3; D is unclear. CDR1 and CDR2 from the germline V gene are SGHDN and FVKESK. This CDR3 has 13 amino acids. Trimming left V 5 bases short and J 0 bases short, with 6 bases between. The CDR3 sequence: CASSWLSTDTQYF. The CDR3 DNA follows: TGTGCCAGCAGCTGGCTGAGCACAGATACGCAGTATTTT. The whole variable domain, filled in from reference TRBV14 and TRBJ2-3, reads EAGVTQFPSHSVIEKGQTVTLRCDPISGHDNLYWYRRVMGKEIKFLLHFVKESKQDESGMPNNRFLAERTGGTYSTLKVQPAELEDSGVYFCASSWLSTDTQYFGPGTRLTVL.

The chain joins TRBV25-1 to TRBJ2-1, with 11 bases lining up with TRBD1. This CDR3 spans 15 amino acids. Trimming cost V 6 bases and J 9 bases; bases outside gene matches: 10. Germline assignment: CDR1 MGHDK and CDR2 SYGVNS. This CDR3 is CASSAWGQGVREQFF. Here the CDR3 DNA reads TGTGCCAGCAGCGCATGGGGACAGGGGGTTCGTGAGCAGTTCTTC. The whole variable domain, remainder taken from reference TRBV25-1 and TRBJ2-1, is EADIYQTPRYLVIGTGKKITLECSQTMGHDKMYWYQQDPGMELHLIHYSYGVNSTEKGDLSSESTVSRIRTEHFPLTLESARPSHTSQYLCASSAWGQGVREQFFGPGTRLTVL.

The chain couples TRBV9 to TRBJ2-2; 9 bases agree with TRBD2. This CDR3 comprises 16 residues. J was trimmed by 4 bases and V by 0 bases; bases with no gene match: 4. Germline CDR1 is SGDLS and CDR2 is YYNGEE. This CDR3 reads CASSVDSGSGTGELFF. CDR3 coding DNA: TGTGCCAGCAGCGTAGATAGCGGGAGCGGCACCGGGGAGCTGTTTTTT.

V and J are TRBV5-5 and TRBJ2-4; 10 bases are shared with TRBD2. V shed 2 bases and J 3 bases; nucleotides not matched to a gene: 5. Germline-derived CDR1 and CDR2 are SGHKS and YYEKEE (reference sequence). The CDR3 has 16 amino acids. The chain's CDR3 is CASSFLAGVGKNIQYF. In nucleotides, the CDR3 is TGTGCCAGCAGCTTCCTAGCGGGAGTAGGCAAAAACATTCAGTACTTC.

The V gene is TRBV28, the J gene TRBJ1-4, with TRBD1 matching 8 bases. Germline CDR1 MDHEN, CDR2 SYDVKM. The CDR3 has 14 amino acids. Trimming at V came to 7 bases and at J to 7 bases, leaving 8 bases not matched to a gene. The CDR3 DNA sequence: TGTGCCAGCAAGGCCGGGACAGGCCTTGAAAAACTGTTTTTT. Translated, it gives CASKAGTGLEKLFF.

The chain couples TRBV5-1 to TRBJ2-7; D remains ambiguous. The V and J ends lost 4 bases and 4 bases respectively, with 9 bases between them. CDR3 length equals 12 residues. Germline CDR1 is SGHRS and CDR2 is YFSETQ. The CDR3 reads CASSPIGYEQYF. CDR3 bases: TGCGCCAGCAGCCCTATTGGATACGAGCAGTACTTC. Filled out from reference TRBV5-1 and TRBJ2-7, the complete variable domain reads KAGVTQTPRYLIKTRGQQVTLSCSPISGHRSVSWYQQTPGQGLQFLFEYFSETQRNKGNFPGRFSGRQFSNSRSEMNVSTLELGDSALYLCASSPIGYEQYFGPGTRLTVT.

The chain links TRBV5-1 to TRBJ2-7; 7 bases fit TRBD2. Germline assignment: CDR1 SGHRS and CDR2 YFSETQ. V was pared by 0 bases and J by 2 bases, with 5 bases of the junction left unmatched. The CDR3 has 15 amino acids. The CDR3 DNA is TGCGCCAGCAGCTTGGAACTGGGGGGGACCTACGAGCAGTACTTC. It yields the protein CASSLELGGTYEQYF.

The genes are TRBV4-3 and TRBJ2-3; 8 bases are a match to TRBD1. The V gene's germline CDR1 is LGHNA and CDR2 YSLEER. Trimming removed 0 bases from V and 4 bases from J; junction bases left unmatched: 6. This CDR3 is 16 amino acids long. CDR3 residues: CASSQDGQGWADTQYF. CDR3 in DNA: TGCGCCAGCAGCCAAGATGGACAGGGTTGGGCAGATACGCAGTATTTT.

This clone was observed once. The sample holds other DNA sequences that translate to the same CDR3. The rearrangement joins TRBV29-1 to TRBJ2-1; D might be TRBD2 (5 bases). The germline V gene has CDR1 SQVTM and CDR2 ANQGSEA. The V and J ends lost 3 bases and 0 bases respectively, with 9 bases between them. The CDR3 loop spans 14 amino acids. The chain's CDR3 is CSVESGSSYNEQFF. For the CDR3, the DNA is TGCAGCGTTGAGTCGGGAAGCTCCTACAATGAGCAGTTCTTC.

The chain joins TRBV27 to TRBJ2-7; tentatively, D is TRBD1 (6 bases). This CDR3 has 14 amino acids. V dropped 8 bases and J dropped 5 bases, with 19 bases sitting between them. Germline V CDR1 and CDR2: MNHEY, SMNVEV (reference sequence). The CDR3 DNA reads as TGTGCCAGCTTTGGGACACCGCAGGGTGACGAGCAGTACTTC. Its protein product is CASFGTPQGDEQYF.

V usage is TRBV18 and J usage is TRBJ2-1; TRBD1 agrees at 7 bases. The CDR3 consists of 16 residues. After removal of 3 bases from V and 4 bases from J, the junction contained 9 bases not matched to a gene. Looked up from germline, CDR1 is KGHSH and CDR2 is LQKENI. The CDR3 here is CASSPTGASAYNEQFF. CDR3 sequence (DNA): TGTGCCAGCTCACCCACAGGGGCATCCGCATACAATGAGCAGTTCTTC.

The chain uses TRBV6-6 and TRBJ2-2; TRBD2 matches at 13 bases. CDR1 is MNHNY, CDR2 SVGAGI, per germline (reference sequence). Germline trimming cut 6 bases from V and 8 bases from J; bases unmatched to any gene: 6. The CDR3 is 15 amino acids. The CDR3 coding sequence is TGTGCCAGCAGACCGGGACTAGCGGGGTCGGGGGAGCTGTTTTTT. Translating it yields CASRPGLAGSGELFF.

V gene TRBV5-1 combines with J gene TRBJ1-2; D ambiguous. With 0 bases removed from V and 2 bases from J, the gap between germline ends came to 8 bases. Looked up from germline, CDR1 is SGHRS and CDR2 is YFSETQ. The CDR3 has 14 amino acids. The DNA for the CDR3 is TGCGCCAGCAGCTTGGGACACCAGAACTATGGCTACACCTTC. Protein sequence: CASSLGHQNYGYTF.

The V gene is TRBV7-8, the J gene TRBJ2-2; the match to TRBD2 covers 8 bases. The CDR3 runs 15 residues. Trimming removed 5 bases from V and 4 bases from J; junction bases left unmatched: 6. Germline assignment: CDR1 SGHVS and CDR2 FQNEAQ. This CDR3 is CASSPVGGGTGELFF. CDR3 coding DNA: TGTGCCAGCAGCCCAGTCGGGGGGGGCACCGGGGAGCTGTTTTTT.

This rearrangement joins TRBV6-5 to TRBJ1-3; D is possibly TRBD1 (6 bases). Deletions cut 0 bases from V and 4 bases from J, with 10 bases between. Germline V gene lookup returns CDR1 MNHEY and CDR2 SVGAGI. This CDR3 comprises 15 residues. CDR3 in DNA: TGTGCCAGCAGTTACTCCAGGGGCCCCGGAAACACCATATATTTT. Protein sequence: CASSYSRGPGNTIYF.

The V call is TRBV4-1, the J call TRBJ1-1; maybe TRBD1 (5 bases). Germline CDR1 reads MGHRA; CDR2 reads YSYEKL. The CDR3 has 16 amino acids. Trimming left V 0 bases short and J 5 bases short, with 16 bases between. The CDR3 sequence: CASSQEGAGEGTEAFF. The CDR3 nucleotides read TGCGCCAGCAGCCAAGAAGGGGCAGGCGAGGGAACTGAAGCTTTCTTT.

A single count supports this clone. This chain links TRBV19 with TRBJ2-5; D ambiguous. CDR1 is LNHDA and CDR2 is SQIVND in the germline V gene (reference sequence). CDR3 length: 13 residues. V shed 3 bases and J shed 0 bases, with 5 bases lying between them. CDR3 nucleotides: TGTGCCAGTAGTATCGGCAACCAAGAGACCCAGTACTTC. Residues: CASSIGNQETQYF.